This TCR beta chain originates from a study of T-cell memory formation after mild COVID-19. The CDR3 covers 13 residues. Germline assignment: CDR1 KGHDR and CDR2 SFDVKD. With 7 bases removed from V and 1 base from J, the gap between germline ends came to 6 bases. TCRdb analysed the 5' RACE reads with MiXCR anew, one entry per CDR3 protein. The data hold around 450,000 distinct CDR3 sequences, with 20% observed a single time. The clonotype originates from an adult woman who had mild COVID-19 (a few samples of this study predate the infection). Cell type and time point are not known. Specimen: PBMCs or a T cell subset sorted from them (not recorded which). The chain recombines TRBV24-1 with TRBJ2-2; D uncertain. CDR3 sequence reads: CATRSENTGELFF. Here the CDR3 DNA reads TGTGCCACCAGGAGCGAGAACACCGGGGAGCTGTTTTTT.